The source of this TCR beta chain is a study of regulatory T cells in long-lasting Graves disease. The time point: newly diagnosed GD, antithyroid drugs for less than 3 months. The TCR library was prepared using RNA isolated from PBMCs. EDTA tubes were used for drawing around 8.8 milliliters of peripheral blood. The authors built TCR beta libraries using iRepertoire HTBI primers and Arm-PCR of CDR3 regions. TCRdb ran MiXCR on the multiplex PCR reads and lists one entry per CDR3 protein. The data show hundreds of thousands of distinct CDR3 sequences, 16% seen once. This clonotype was seen many times. A further study also used this sample, focusing on T cells in Graves' hyperthyroidism and ophthalmopathy.

The clonotype comes from a young woman with Graves disease. The input for sequencing was peripheral blood mononuclear cells (PBMCs), taken at new diagnosis, from a patient treated with antithyroid drugs.

Here the CDR3 DNA reads TGCGCCAGCAGCACGCAGGGGTGGGAGCAGTACTTC. As protein: CASSTQGWEQYF. The chain is built from TRBV5-1 and TRBJ2-7, with D possibly TRBD1 on 6 matching bases. Germline CDR1 and CDR2: SGHRS and YFSETQ. The CDR3 sequence is 12 residues long. V was pared by 4 bases and J by 7 bases, with 12 bases between.